These 27 T cell receptor beta chains came from one sample sequenced in a study of T-cell reconstitution after alpha-beta-depleted transplantation in children. Unique molecular identifiers were built into the TCRbeta library. TCRdb recomputed calls from the PCR reads with MiXCR, one row per CDR3 protein. Here the sample spans around 340,000 distinct CDR3 sequences, 10% to 15% being singletons. Specimen: PBMCs, collected from the stem cell graft. These receptors all come from a human donor who donated a stem cell graft to a child with Fanconi anemia.

This clonotype has a count of ten or more. V is TRBV4-3 and J is TRBJ1-3, with D unclear. The CDR3 runs to 16 residues. The ends were cut back, 0 bases at V and 0 bases at J, with 9 bases in the middle. The germline V gene encodes CDR1 LGHNA and CDR2 YSLEER. The CDR3: CASSQEGPYSGNTIYF. The CDR3 bases are TGCGCCAGCAGCCAAGAGGGCCCCTACTCTGGAAACACCATATATTTT.

This clonotype was picked up a small number of times. The J gene is TRBJ1-4, the V gene TRBV5-1, with unresolved D. Trimming took off 2 bases at V and 4 bases at J, with 6 bases between the two ends. CDR3 length equals 13 residues. Germline V CDR1 and CDR2: SGHRS, YFSETQ. This CDR3 is CASSFQVNEKLFF. The CDR3 nucleotides are TGCGCCAGCAGCTTCCAGGTTAATGAAAAACTGTTTTTT.

This clonotype was seen repeatedly, ten times or more. The chain employs TRBV5-6 and TRBJ2-7, with D unresolved. V was pared by 0 bases and J by 1 base, with 11 bases between. There are 15 residues in the CDR3. Germline V gene data show CDR1 as SGHDT and CDR2 as YYEEEE. The CDR3 loop reads CASSLGGTMSYEQYF. The CDR3 DNA is TGTGCCAGCAGCTTGGGGGGAACGATGTCCTACGAGCAGTACTTC.

This clonotype was detected a few times. This rearrangement joins TRBV5-1 to TRBJ1-1, with D uncertain. The V end was cut by 4 bases, the J end by 4 bases, with 14 bases between. In germline, CDR1 is SGHRS, CDR2 YFSETQ. This CDR3 spans 14 amino acids. This CDR3 is CASSVGRPTTEAFF. CDR3 sequence (DNA): TGCGCCAGCAGCGTCGGCCGGCCCACCACTGAAGCTTTCTTT.

The V gene is TRBV12-3 or TRBV12-4, the J gene TRBJ1-1; a possible D gene is TRBD1 (5 bases). The CDR3 consists of 17 residues. V lost 5 bases to trimming and J lost 0 bases, with 19 bases between them. This chain's CDR3 is CASSPSSGGGVNTEAFF. Written as DNA, the CDR3 is TGTGCCAGCAGTCCCTCCTCGGGGGGTGGAGTGAACACTGAAGCTTTCTTT.

V is TRBV6-2 or TRBV6-3 and J is TRBJ1-1; D gene uncertain. Per the germline V gene, CDR1 is MNHEY and CDR2 is SVGEGT. Trimming took off 0 bases at V and 12 bases at J, with 8 bases between the two ends. This CDR3 is built from 11 residues. CDR3 region: CASSYSLDTFF. CDR3 nucleotide sequence: TGTGCCAGCAGTTACTCCCTGGATACTTTCTTT.

This chain links TRBV6-5 with TRBJ1-2, with no clear D. V was cut by 4 bases and J by 4 bases, with 10 bases left in between. This CDR3 is 13 amino acids long. Germline CDR1 is MNHEY and CDR2 is SVGAGI. CDR3 sequence: CASSSTGSYGYTF. The CDR3 region has the DNA TGTGCCAGCAGTTCGACGGGGAGCTATGGCTACACCTTC.

In its sample, this clonotype was seen a few times. The chain recombines TRBV20-1 with TRBJ2-7, with D possibly being TRBD1 or TRBD2 (7 bases each). The CDR3 sequence is 13 residues long. V was clipped by 3 bases and J by 7 bases, with 16 bases between them. Germline V gene sequence: CDR1 DFQATT, CDR2 SNEGSKA (reference sequence). The CDR3 loop is CSARQYRGGEQYV. Written as DNA, the CDR3 is TGCAGTGCTAGGCAATACAGGGGAGGGGAGCAGTACGTC.

In its sample, this clonotype was seen a few times. The V call is TRBV7-2, the J call TRBJ2-7; TRBD2 might be the D (6 bases). CDR3 length: 14 amino acids. Trimming removed 5 bases from V and 4 bases from J, with 15 bases in between. Germline CDR1 SGHTA, CDR2 FQGNSA. As DNA, the CDR3 is TGTGCCAGCAGCCCGTCTAGTAGCGGATACGAGCAGTACGTC. Translating it yields CASSPSSSGYEQYV.

The chain carries TRBV20-1 and TRBJ2-5, with D unclear. This CDR3 has 13 amino acids. Trimming took 0 bases from V and 7 from J, leaving 12 bases between them. CDR1 is DFQATT and CDR2 is SNEGSKA in the germline V gene (reference sequence). The CDR3 loop reads CSAREPTEGTQYF. The CDR3 region has the DNA TGCAGTGCTAGAGAGCCCACCGAAGGGACCCAGTACTTC.

The chain combines TRBV29-1 with TRBJ2-5; D remains unclear. The CDR3 consists of 12 residues. Per the germline V gene, CDR1 is SQVTM and CDR2 is ANQGSEA. The ends were cut back, 2 bases at V and 0 bases at J, with 4 bases in the middle. CDR3 sequence (DNA): TGCAGCGTTGAAAAACACCAAGAGACCCAGTACTTC. Translation: CSVEKHQETQYF.

This clonotype was seen many times. The rearrangement links TRBV29-1 to TRBJ2-5; no clear D. This CDR3 has 11 residues. Germline loops: CDR1 SQVTM, CDR2 ANQGSEA. Trimming stripped 4 bases from V and 5 bases from J, with 8 bases between. The CDR3 coding sequence is TGCAGCGTTGGTGAGGTGGAGACCCAGTACTTC. Its translation: CSVGEVETQYF.

The CDR3 DNA is TGTGCCAGCGGGCTAGCGGCGGTGTTCAATGAGCAGTTCTTC. It is translated as CASGLAAVFNEQFF. V gene TRBV6-1 combines with J gene TRBJ2-1, with 7 bases matching TRBD2. The CDR3 extends over 14 amino acids. The V gene's germline CDR1 is MNHNS and CDR2 SASEGT. J lost 6 bases, V lost 8 bases, and 10 bases had no gene match.

This clonotype was observed a few times. This chain uses TRBV5-1 with TRBJ2-1; 10 nucleotides match TRBD2. This CDR3 is built from 15 residues. In germline, CDR1 is SGHRS, CDR2 YFSETQ. J gave up 5 bases and V 3 bases, and 5 bases lay outside the gene matches. CDR3 in DNA: TGCGCCAGCAGCTCCGGGACTAGCGTACACAATGAGCAGTTCTTC. Protein sequence: CASSSGTSVHNEQFF.

This clonotype was counted between two and nine times. The rearrangement uses TRBV5-4 and TRBJ2-3, with 7 bases identical to TRBD1. The V segment lost 4 bases and the J segment 0 bases; nucleotides outside the gene matches: 8. This CDR3 region has 16 residues. Germline CDR1 is SGHNT and CDR2 is YYREEE (reference sequence). The CDR3 here is CASSLRGRASTDTQYF. In nucleotides, the CDR3 is TGTGCCAGCAGCCTGAGGGGGCGGGCGAGCACAGATACGCAGTATTTT.

This clonotype occurred a few times. This CDR3 is CASRPGHQNTEAFF. CDR3 DNA sequence: TGTGCCAGCAGGCCGGGACACCAGAACACTGAAGCTTTCTTT. V and J are TRBV12-3 or TRBV12-4 and TRBJ1-1, with D possibly matching TRBD1 (6 bases). CDR3 length: 14 residues. V lost 6 bases, J lost 1 base, and 12 bases lay in between.

The chain has TRBV20-1 and TRBJ1-5; weak D call: TRBD1 (6 bases). Trimming took off 2 bases at V and 3 bases at J, with 14 bases between the two ends. The CDR3 consists of 15 residues. The germline V gene has CDR1 DFQATT and CDR2 SNEGSKA (reference sequence). CDR3 protein: CSARPTGRLNQPQHF. The CDR3 DNA reads TGCAGTGCTAGACCTACAGGGAGGCTCAATCAGCCCCAGCATTTT.

This chain links TRBV27 with TRBJ1-5; the D gene is possibly TRBD1 (6 bases). Germline V gene data show CDR1 as MNHEY and CDR2 as SMNVEV (reference sequence). The V gene lost 6 bases and the J gene lost 0 bases, with 12 bases spanning the gap. The CDR3 has 15 residues. The CDR3 loop is CASRASGASNQPQHF. CDR3 in DNA: TGTGCCAGCAGAGCATCAGGGGCTAGCAATCAGCCCCAGCATTTT.

The table lists this clonotype with many counts. V gene TRBV5-1 combines with J gene TRBJ1-1; D gene uncertain. V lost 4 bases, J lost 0 bases, and 7 bases lay in between. The CDR3 consists of 13 residues. Germline lookup yields CDR1 SGHRS and CDR2 YFSETQ. CDR3 bases: TGCGCCAGCAGCCGCGATATGAACACTGAAGCTTTCTTT. This codes for CASSRDMNTEAFF.

On this clonotype itself: Mismatch with germline at one junction end may stem from a read error. The V and J genes are TRBV7-7 and TRBJ2-2; D is ambiguous. This CDR3 is 14 amino acids long. Germline V gene data show CDR1 as SSHAT and CDR2 as FNYEAQ (reference sequence). The CDR3 loop is CASSVSWVGGELFF. Written as DNA, the CDR3 is TGTGCTAGCAGCGTAAGCTGGGTAGGCGGGGAGCTGTTTTTT.

In its sample, this clonotype was seen a few times. The chain combines TRBV27 with TRBJ1-5; D is unclear. This CDR3 comprises 17 residues. Germline V gene lookup returns CDR1 MNHEY and CDR2 SMNVEV (reference sequence). V was cut by 6 bases and J by 1 base, with 19 bases left in between. The CDR3 nucleotides are TGTGCCAGCAGCAAGGGCCTTAAAGGTAGAAGCAATCAGCCCCAGCATTTT. Its protein is CASSKGLKGRSNQPQHF.

This clonotype was observed at least ten times. CDR3 coding DNA: TGTGCCAGCAGCTTATTTAGAGATACGCAGTATTTT. It specifies CASSLFRDTQYF. The chain combines TRBV7-6 with TRBJ2-3; the D is unclear. The V and J ends lost 2 bases and 5 bases respectively, with 5 bases between them. The CDR3 is 12 amino acids. Germline CDR1 and CDR2: SGHVS and FNYEAQ. The complete variable domain, with remaining parts taken from reference TRBV7-6 and TRBJ2-3, reads GAGVSQSPRYKVTKRGQDVALRCDPISGHVSLYWYRQALGQGPEFLTYFNYEAQQDKSGLPNDRFSAERPEGSISTLTIQRTEQRDSAMYRCASSLFRDTQYFGPGTRLTVL.

This clonotype was counted only a few times. The genes are TRBV6-5 and TRBJ1-4; D perhaps matches TRBD1 (6 bases). The CDR3 covers 16 residues. Looked up from germline, CDR1 is MNHEY and CDR2 is SVGAGI. Trimming shortened V by 1 base and J by 1 base, and 10 bases separated the two germline ends. For the CDR3, the DNA is TGTGCCAGCAGTTACTGGGAACAGGGAACTAATGAAAAACTGTTTTTT. It yields the protein CASSYWEQGTNEKLFF.

This clonotype occurred a few times. J is TRBJ2-5 and V is TRBV2, with TRBD1 identical over 7 bases. This CDR3 is 16 amino acids long. Germline CDR1 reads SNHLY; CDR2 reads FYNNEI. Germline trimming cut 5 bases from V and 2 bases from J; bases unmatched to any gene: 11. CDR3 region: CASSLTSGQNQETQYF. CDR3 nucleotide sequence: TGTGCCAGCAGTTTGACCTCGGGACAGAATCAAGAGACCCAGTACTTC. The full variable domain, in which reference TRBV2 and TRBJ2-5 provide the parts outside the CDR3, is EPEVTQTPSHQVTQMGQEVILRCVPISNHLYFYWYRQILGQKVEFLVSFYNNEISEKSEIFDDQFSVERPDGSNFTLKIRSTKLEDSAMYFCASSLTSGQNQETQYFGPGTRLLVL.

Concerning this clonotype: The junction differs from germline at one of its ends, possibly a read error. The V and J genes are TRBV6-1 and TRBJ2-1, with D perhaps TRBD1 (6 bases). CDR3 size: 8 residues. Germline V gene lookup returns CDR1 MNHNS and CDR2 SASEGT. The CDR3 region has the DNA TGTGCCAGCAGGCAACAGGGATTC. It specifies CASRQQGF.

This clonotype was observed at least ten times. This sequence joins TRBV7-8 and TRBJ2-2; the D gene is possibly TRBD2 (6 bases). With 2 bases removed from V and 2 bases from J, the gap between germline ends came to 12 bases. Germline V CDR1 and CDR2: SGHVS, FQNEAQ. This CDR3 contains 16 residues. CDR3 nucleotide sequence: TGTGCCAGCAGCTTATGGCGGGGTCAAAACACCGGGGAGCTGTTTTTT. This translates into CASSLWRGQNTGELFF.

This clonotype came up a few times. This chain joins TRBV18 and TRBJ2-5; no clear D. CDR3 length: 13 amino acids. Trimming pared 1 base from V and 1 base from J, leaving 4 bases between. In germline, CDR1 is KGHSH, CDR2 LQKENI. CDR3 in amino acids: CASSPQPQETQYF. CDR3 nucleotides: TGTGCCAGCTCACCACAGCCCCAAGAGACCCAGTACTTC.